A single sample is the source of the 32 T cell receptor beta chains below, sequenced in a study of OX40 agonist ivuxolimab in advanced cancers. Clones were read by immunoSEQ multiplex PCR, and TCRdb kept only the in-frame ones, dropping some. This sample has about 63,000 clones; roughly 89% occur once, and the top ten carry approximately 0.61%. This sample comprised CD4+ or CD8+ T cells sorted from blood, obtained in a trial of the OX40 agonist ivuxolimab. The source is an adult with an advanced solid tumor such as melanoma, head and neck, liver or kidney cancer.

This CDR3 reads CASSLYRNNEQFF. CDR3 nucleotide sequence: TGCGCCAGCAGCTTGTATCGGAACAATGAGCAGTTCTTC. J is TRBJ2-1 and V is TRBV5-1, with no clear D. The V gene's germline CDR1 is SGHRS and CDR2 YFSETQ. V lost 1 base and J lost 5, with 7 bases in between. This CDR3 region has 13 residues.

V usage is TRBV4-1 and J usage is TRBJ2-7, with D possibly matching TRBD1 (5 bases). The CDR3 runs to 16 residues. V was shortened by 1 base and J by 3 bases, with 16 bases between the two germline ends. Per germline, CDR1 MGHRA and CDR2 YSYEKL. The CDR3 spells CASSQVAGPALYEQYF. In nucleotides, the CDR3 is TGCGCCAGCAGCCAAGTAGCAGGGCCAGCTCTCTACGAGCAGTACTTC.

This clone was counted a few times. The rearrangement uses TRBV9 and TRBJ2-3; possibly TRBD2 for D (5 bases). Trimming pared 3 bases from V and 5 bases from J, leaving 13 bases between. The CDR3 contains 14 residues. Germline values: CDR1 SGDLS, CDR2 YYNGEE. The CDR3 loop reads CASSAGVFGDTQYF. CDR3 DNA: TGTGCCAGCAGCGCCGGGGTATTCGGAGATACGCAGTATTTT.

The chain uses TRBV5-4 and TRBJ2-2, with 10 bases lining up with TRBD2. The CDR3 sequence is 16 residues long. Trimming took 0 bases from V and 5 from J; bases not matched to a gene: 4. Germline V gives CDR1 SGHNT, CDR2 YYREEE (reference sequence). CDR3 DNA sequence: TGTGCCAGCAGCTTGGGGCTAGCGGGAGTGACCGGGGAGCTGTTTTTT. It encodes CASSLGLAGVTGELFF.

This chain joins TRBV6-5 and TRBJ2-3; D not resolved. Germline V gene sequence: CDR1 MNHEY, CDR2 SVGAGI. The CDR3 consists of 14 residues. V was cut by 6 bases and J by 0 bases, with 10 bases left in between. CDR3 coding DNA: TGTGCCAGCAGCTCCCTGGGGAGCACAGATACGCAGTATTTT. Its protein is CASSSLGSTDTQYF.

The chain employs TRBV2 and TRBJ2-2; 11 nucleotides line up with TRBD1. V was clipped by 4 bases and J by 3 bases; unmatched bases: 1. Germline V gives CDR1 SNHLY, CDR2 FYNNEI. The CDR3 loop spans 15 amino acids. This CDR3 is CASSGDRGDTGELFF. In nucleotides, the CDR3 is TGTGCCAGCAGTGGGGACAGGGGGGACACCGGGGAGCTGTTTTTT.

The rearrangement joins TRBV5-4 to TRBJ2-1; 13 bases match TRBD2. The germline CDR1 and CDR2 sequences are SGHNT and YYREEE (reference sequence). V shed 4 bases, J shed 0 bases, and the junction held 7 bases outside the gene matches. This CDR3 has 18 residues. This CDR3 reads CASSAGTSGVRSYNEQFF. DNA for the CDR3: TGTGCCAGCAGCGCAGGGACTAGCGGGGTCCGCTCCTACAATGAGCAGTTCTTC.

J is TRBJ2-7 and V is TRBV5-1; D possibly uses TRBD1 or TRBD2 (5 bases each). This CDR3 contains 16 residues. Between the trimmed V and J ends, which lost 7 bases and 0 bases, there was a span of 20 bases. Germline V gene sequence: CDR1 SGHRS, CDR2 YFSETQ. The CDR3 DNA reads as TGCGCCAGCCGTCGGACCGGGACCTCTTTCTCCTACGAGCAGTACTTC. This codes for CASRRTGTSFSYEQYF. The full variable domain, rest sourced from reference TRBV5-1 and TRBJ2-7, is KAGVTQTPRYLIKTRGQQVTLSCSPISGHRSVSWYQQTPGQGLQFLFEYFSETQRNKGNFPGRFSGRQFSNSRSEMNVSTLELGDSALYLCASRRTGTSFSYEQYFGPGTRLTVT.

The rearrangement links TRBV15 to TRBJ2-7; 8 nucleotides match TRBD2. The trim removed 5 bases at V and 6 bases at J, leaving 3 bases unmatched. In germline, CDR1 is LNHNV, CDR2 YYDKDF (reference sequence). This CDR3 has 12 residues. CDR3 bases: TGTGCCACCAGCCTCGGGGGGGGCGAGCAGTACTTC. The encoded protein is CATSLGGGEQYF.

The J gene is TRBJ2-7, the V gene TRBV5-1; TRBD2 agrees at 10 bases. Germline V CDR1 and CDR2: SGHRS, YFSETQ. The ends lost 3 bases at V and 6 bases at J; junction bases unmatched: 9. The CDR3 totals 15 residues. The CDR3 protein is CASSSSGTSEAEQYF. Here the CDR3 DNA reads TGCGCCAGCAGCTCCTCCGGGACTAGCGAGGCCGAGCAGTACTTC.

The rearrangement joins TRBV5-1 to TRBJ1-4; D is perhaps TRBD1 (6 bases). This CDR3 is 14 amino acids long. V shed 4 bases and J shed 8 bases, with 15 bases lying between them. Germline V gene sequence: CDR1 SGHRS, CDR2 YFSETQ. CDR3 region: CASSPGTRREKLFF. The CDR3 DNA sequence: TGCGCCAGCAGCCCCGGGACACGAAGGGAAAAACTGTTTTTT.

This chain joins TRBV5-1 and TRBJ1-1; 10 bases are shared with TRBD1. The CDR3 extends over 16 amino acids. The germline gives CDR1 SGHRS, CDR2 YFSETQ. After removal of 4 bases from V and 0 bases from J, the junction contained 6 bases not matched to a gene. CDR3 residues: CASSPSGQGLNTEAFF. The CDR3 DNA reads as TGCGCCAGCAGCCCCTCGGGACAGGGGCTGAACACTGAAGCTTTCTTT.

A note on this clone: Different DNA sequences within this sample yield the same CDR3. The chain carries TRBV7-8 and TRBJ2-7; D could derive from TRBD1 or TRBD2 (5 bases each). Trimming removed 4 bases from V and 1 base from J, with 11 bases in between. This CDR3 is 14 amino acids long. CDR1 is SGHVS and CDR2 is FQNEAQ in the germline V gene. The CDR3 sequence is CASSYRDGSYEQYF. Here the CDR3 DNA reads TGTGCCAGCAGCTACCGGGACGGGTCCTACGAGCAGTACTTC.

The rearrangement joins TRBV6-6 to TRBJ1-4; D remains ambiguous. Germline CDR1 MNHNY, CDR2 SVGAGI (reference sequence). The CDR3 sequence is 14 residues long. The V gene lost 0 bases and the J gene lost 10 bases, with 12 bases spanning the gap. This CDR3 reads CASSYSGPPAKLFF. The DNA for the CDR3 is TGTGCCAGCAGTTACTCAGGCCCGCCAGCAAAACTGTTTTTT.

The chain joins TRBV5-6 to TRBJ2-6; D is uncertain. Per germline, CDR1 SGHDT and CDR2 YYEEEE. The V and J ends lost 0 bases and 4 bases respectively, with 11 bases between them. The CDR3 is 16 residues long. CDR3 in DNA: TGTGCCAGCAGCTTGGCCGGGCCTGGAGGGGCCAACGTCCTGACTTTC. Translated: CASSLAGPGGANVLTF.

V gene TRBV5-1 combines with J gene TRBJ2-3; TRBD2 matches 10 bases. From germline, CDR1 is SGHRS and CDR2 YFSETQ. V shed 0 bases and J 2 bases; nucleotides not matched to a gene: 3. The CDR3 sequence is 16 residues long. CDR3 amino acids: CASSLGLAGLTDTQYF. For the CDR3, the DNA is TGCGCCAGCAGCTTGGGACTAGCGGGTCTCACAGATACGCAGTATTTT. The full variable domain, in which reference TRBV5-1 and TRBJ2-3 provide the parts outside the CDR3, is KAGVTQTPRYLIKTRGQQVTLSCSPISGHRSVSWYQQTPGQGLQFLFEYFSETQRNKGNFPGRFSGRQFSNSRSEMNVSTLELGDSALYLCASSLGLAGLTDTQYFGPGTRLTVL.

The CDR3 region is CASSLGAIFNEQFF. CDR3 sequence (DNA): TGTGCCAGCAGCTTAGGGGCCATATTCAATGAGCAGTTCTTC. The chain has TRBV11-3 and TRBJ2-1; D unclear. V was trimmed by 1 base and J by 6 bases, leaving 10 bases between them. The germline V gene has CDR1 SGHNT and CDR2 YENEEA. CDR3 size: 14 residues.

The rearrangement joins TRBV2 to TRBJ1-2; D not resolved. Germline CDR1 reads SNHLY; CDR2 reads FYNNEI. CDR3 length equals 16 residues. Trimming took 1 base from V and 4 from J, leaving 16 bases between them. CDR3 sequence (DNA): TGTGCCAGCAGTGAAGTTTCGGGGATTCGGGTCTATGGCTACACCTTC. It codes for CASSEVSGIRVYGYTF.

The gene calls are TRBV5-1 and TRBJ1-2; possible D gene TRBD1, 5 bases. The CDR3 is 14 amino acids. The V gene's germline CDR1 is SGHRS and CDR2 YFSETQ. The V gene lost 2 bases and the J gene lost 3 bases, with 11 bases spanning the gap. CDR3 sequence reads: CASSFSGGDYGYTF. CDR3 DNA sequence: TGCGCCAGCAGCTTTTCGGGGGGAGACTATGGCTACACCTTC. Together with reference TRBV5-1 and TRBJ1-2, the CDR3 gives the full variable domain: KAGVTQTPRYLIKTRGQQVTLSCSPISGHRSVSWYQQTPGQGLQFLFEYFSETQRNKGNFPGRFSGRQFSNSRSEMNVSTLELGDSALYLCASSFSGGDYGYTFGSGTRLTVV.

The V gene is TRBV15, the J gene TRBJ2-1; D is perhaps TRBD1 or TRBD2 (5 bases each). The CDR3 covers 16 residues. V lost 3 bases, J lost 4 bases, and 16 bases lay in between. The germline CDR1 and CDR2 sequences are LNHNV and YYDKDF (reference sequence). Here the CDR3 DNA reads TGTGCCACCAGCAGCGCACCGGGACCACATTACAATGAGCAGTTCTTC. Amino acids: CATSSAPGPHYNEQFF.

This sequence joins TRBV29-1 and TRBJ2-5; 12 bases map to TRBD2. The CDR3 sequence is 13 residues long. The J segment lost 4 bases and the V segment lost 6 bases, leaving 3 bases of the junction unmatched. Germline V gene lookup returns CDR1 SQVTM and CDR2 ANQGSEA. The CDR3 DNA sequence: TGCAGCGTCCGACTAGCGGGAGTAGAGACCCAGTACTTC. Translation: CSVRLAGVETQYF.

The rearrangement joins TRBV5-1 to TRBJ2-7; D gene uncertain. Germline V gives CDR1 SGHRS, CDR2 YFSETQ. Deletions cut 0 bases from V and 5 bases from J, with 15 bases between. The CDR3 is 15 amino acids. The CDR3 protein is CASSLEGNLLNEQYF. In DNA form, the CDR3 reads TGCGCCAGCAGCTTGGAGGGCAACTTGTTGAACGAGCAGTACTTC.

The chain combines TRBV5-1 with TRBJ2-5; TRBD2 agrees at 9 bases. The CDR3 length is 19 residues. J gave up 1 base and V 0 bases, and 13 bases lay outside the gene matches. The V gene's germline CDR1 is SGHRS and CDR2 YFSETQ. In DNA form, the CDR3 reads TGCGCCAGCAGCTTGGTAGGTCCTGCGGGAGGGACTGTCCAAGAGACCCAGTACTTC. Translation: CASSLVGPAGGTVQETQYF.

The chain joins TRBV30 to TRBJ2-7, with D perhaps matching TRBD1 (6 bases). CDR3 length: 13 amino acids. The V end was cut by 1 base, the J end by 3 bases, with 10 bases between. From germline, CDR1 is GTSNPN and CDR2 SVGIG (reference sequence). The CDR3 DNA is TGTGCCTGGAGTGGAACGGACAGCTACGAGCAGTACTTC. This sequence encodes CAWSGTDSYEQYF. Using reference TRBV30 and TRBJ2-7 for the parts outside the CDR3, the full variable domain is SQTIHQWPATLVQPVGSPLSLECTVEGTSNPNLYWYRQAAGRGLQLLFYSVGIGQISSEVPQNLSASRPQDRQFILSSKKLLLSDSGFYLCAWSGTDSYEQYFGPGTRLTVT.

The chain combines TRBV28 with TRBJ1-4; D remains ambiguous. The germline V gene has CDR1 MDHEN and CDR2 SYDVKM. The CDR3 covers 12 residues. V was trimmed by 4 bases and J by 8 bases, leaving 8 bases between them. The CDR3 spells CASSSPKEKLFF. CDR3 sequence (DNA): TGTGCCAGCAGTTCACCGAAGGAAAAACTGTTTTTT.

Here the CDR3 reads CASSSPDHQETQYF. The CDR3 coding sequence is TGTGCCAGCAGCTCCCCTGACCACCAAGAGACCCAGTACTTC. The chain has TRBV7-2 and TRBJ2-5, with D uncertain. V was clipped by 4 bases and J by 0 bases, with 9 bases between them. CDR3 size: 14 residues. CDR1 SGHTA and CDR2 FQGNSA come from the germline V gene.

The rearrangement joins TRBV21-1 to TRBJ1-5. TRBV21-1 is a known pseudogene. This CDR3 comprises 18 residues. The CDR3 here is CASSTRQGKDFCDQPQHF. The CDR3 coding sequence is TGTGCCAGCAGCACACGACAAGGGAAGGATTTCTGCGATCAGCCCCAGCATTTT.

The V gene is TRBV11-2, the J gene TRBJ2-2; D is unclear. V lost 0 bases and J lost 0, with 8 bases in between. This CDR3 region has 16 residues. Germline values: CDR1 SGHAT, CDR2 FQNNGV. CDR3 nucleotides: TGTGCCAGCAGCTTAGAGGGCGGTACGAACACCGGGGAGCTGTTTTTT. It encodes CASSLEGGTNTGELFF.

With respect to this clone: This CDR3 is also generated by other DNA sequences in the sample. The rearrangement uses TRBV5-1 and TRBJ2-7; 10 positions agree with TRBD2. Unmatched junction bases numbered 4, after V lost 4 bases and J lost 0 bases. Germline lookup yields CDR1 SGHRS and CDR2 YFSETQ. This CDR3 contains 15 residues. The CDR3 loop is CASSASGSSSYEQYF. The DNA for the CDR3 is TGCGCCAGCAGCGCTAGCGGGAGCAGCTCCTACGAGCAGTACTTC.

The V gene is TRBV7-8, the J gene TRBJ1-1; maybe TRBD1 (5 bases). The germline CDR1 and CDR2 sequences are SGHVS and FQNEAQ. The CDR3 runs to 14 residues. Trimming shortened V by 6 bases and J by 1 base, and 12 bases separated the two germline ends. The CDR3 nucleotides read TGTGCCAGCAGGTGGGACCCCTCGAACACTGAAGCTTTCTTT. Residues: CASRWDPSNTEAFF.

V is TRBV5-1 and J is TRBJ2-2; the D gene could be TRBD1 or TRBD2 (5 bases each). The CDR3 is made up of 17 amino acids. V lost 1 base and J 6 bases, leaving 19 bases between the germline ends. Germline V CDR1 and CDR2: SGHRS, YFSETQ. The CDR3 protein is CASSLSSGGAAPGELFF. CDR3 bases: TGCGCCAGCAGCTTGAGCTCTGGGGGAGCTGCCCCCGGGGAGCTGTTTTTT.

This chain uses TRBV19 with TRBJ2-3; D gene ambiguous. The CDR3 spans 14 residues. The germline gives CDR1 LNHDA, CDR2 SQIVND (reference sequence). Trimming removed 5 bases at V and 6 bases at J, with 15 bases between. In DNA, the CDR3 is TGTGCCAGTAGTGCGACTGCCCCGGCGGATACGCAGTATTTT. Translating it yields CASSATAPADTQYF.